The rows below give T cell receptor beta chains drawn from one sample of a study of blood T cell repertoires in COVID-19. Clones were read by immunoSEQ multiplex PCR, and TCRdb kept only the in-frame ones, dropping some. The data show about 110,000 clones, with more than 80% seen just once and approximately 4.2% held by the top ten. Sequencing used peripheral blood. The receptor source for this set is a woman between 50 and 59 years old with acute or convalescent COVID-19. CDR3s include the opening cysteine and the closing phenylalanine or tryptophan. D genes are given only for firm matches. The size entry is marked missing in some rows and otherwise reads once, few, many or a size class.

TRBJ2-1,TRBD1,.,TRBV28,TGTGCCAGCAGAGGACAGGGGGAAACATTTTACAATGAGCAGTTCTTC,CASRGQGETFYNEQFF
TRBJ1-5,.,few,TRBV28,TGTGCCAGCAGTTATGGGTACACGAGCGATCAGCCCCAGCATTTT,CASSYGYTSDQPQHF
TRBJ2-7,.,.,TRBV21-1,TGTGCCAGCAGCAAAGTTCGAGGGAAAGGAGTCCCGGGACACCTCTACGAGCAGTACTTC,CASSKVRGKGVPGHLYEQYF
TRBJ1-4,TRBD1,.,TRBV9,TGTGCCAGCAGCGGCTGGGACAGGGGAAGGGAAAAACTGTTTTTT,CASSGWDRGREKLFF
TRBJ2-3,.,.,TRBV7-9,TGTGCCAGCAGCCGCACTCAGACAGGAGCCACAGATACGCAGTATTTT,CASSRTQTGATDTQYF
TRBJ1-1,.,.,TRBV14,TGTGCCAGCAGCCAGGTCAGGGCAGGCGAAGCTTTCTTT,CASSQVRAGEAFF
TRBJ1-1,.,.,TRBV29-1,TGCAGCGTTGAATGGCAGGCGGGGGGCTGGACTGAAGCTTTCTTT,CSVEWQAGGWTEAFF
TRBJ2-4,TRBD1,.,TRBV7-9,TGTGCCAGCAGCTTAGATACGGGGACAGAACTCTTC,CASSLDTGTELF
TRBJ2-5,.,.,TRBV5-1,TGCGCCAGCAGCTTGGAGGCTAGGGGTACTGCCCAAGAGACCCAGTACTTC,CASSLEARGTAQETQYF
TRBJ2-3,.,.,TRBV7-3,TGTGCCAGCAGCTTCCAGGGAGATACGCAGTATTTT,CASSFQGDTQYF
TRBJ2-7,.,.,TRBV18,TGTGCCAGCTCACCGGGGGCGTTAAGCTACGAGCAGTACTTC,CASSPGALSYEQYF
TRBJ2-3,TRBD2,once,TRBV4-3,TGCGCCAGCAGCCCCCTTCGCGGGAGAGGGACAGATACGCAGTATTTT,CASSPLRGRGTDTQYF
TRBJ2-1,TRBD1,once,TRBV10-3,TGTGCCACCCAGATTGAGACAGGGATTTCTAGGGAGCAGTTCTTC,CATQIETGISREQFF
TRBJ2-2,TRBD1,few,TRBV3-1/TRBV3-2,TGTGCCAGCAGCCAAGGGGACAGGGGATGGAAGAACACCGGGGAGCTGTTTTTT,CASSQGDRGWKNTGELFF
TRBJ1-2,.,.,TRBV3-1/TRBV3-2,TGTGCCAGCAGCCAAGGCCAGGGTCACGGCTACACCTTC,CASSQGQGHGYTF
TRBJ1-5,.,.,TRBV24-1,TGTGCCACCAGTGAGGAACAGGAGAATCAGCCCCAGCATTTT,CATSEEQENQPQHF
TRBJ2-3,TRBD1,.,TRBV6-5,TGTGCCAGCAGTTACGGGGTACAGGGGAATACGCAGTATTTT,CASSYGVQGNTQYF
TRBJ2-1,TRBD2,.,TRBV4-3,TGCGCCAGCAGCCAAGATTCTAGCGGGATAATCAATGAGCAGTTCTTC,CASSQDSSGIINEQFF
TRBJ2-7,.,.,TRBV11-2,TGTGCCAGCAGCTTCCATGGGGAGTTGACCTACGAGCAGTACTTC,CASSFHGELTYEQYF
TRBJ1-2,.,.,TRBV18,TGTGCCAGCTCACCAGACGGCTCCCGTGAGGTATATGGCTACACCTTC,CASSPDGSREVYGYTF
TRBJ2-7,.,.,TRBV18,TGTGCCAGCTCACCACCGGAGGGCCCCTACGAGCAGTACTTC,CASSPPEGPYEQYF
TRBJ2-2,TRBD2,.,TRBV24-1,TGTGCCACCAGTGAGCCTCTAGCGGGCCTAGGGACCGGGGAGCTGTTTTTT,CATSEPLAGLGTGELFF
TRBJ1-6,.,.,TRBV30,TGTGCCTGGAGTATTCAGGGTAATTCACCCCTCCACTTT,CAWSIQGNSPLHF
TRBJ2-3,.,.,TRBV14,TGTGCCAGCAGCCAAGAAGCACCTAGTCGGGGTTATCCCACAGATACGCAGTATTTT,CASSQEAPSRGYPTDTQYF
TRBJ1-2,.,.,TRBV6-1,TGTGCCAGCAGTGAAGGGGGGCGGTTAGGCTACACCTTC,CASSEGGRLGYTF
TRBJ1-2,TRBD1,.,TRBV11-2,TGTGCCAGCAGTTCGGGACAGGAGGATGGCTACACCTTC,CASSSGQEDGYTF
TRBJ2-7,.,.,TRBV2,TGTGCCAGCAGTGAGATGACAGAATGGGGGGCCTACGAGCAGTACTTC,CASSEMTEWGAYEQYF
TRBJ1-1,.,.,TRBV5-4,TGTGCCAGCAGCCTTGAGGGGAACACTGAAGCTTTCTTT,CASSLEGNTEAFF
TRBJ1-1,.,.,TRBV30,TGTGCCTGGTCCCTCCTACCGCAAAACACTGAAGCTTTCTTT,CAWSLLPQNTEAFF
TRBJ2-1,TRBD2,.,TRBV28,TGTGCCAGCAGTTCCGCTAGCGGGACGAACAATGAGCAGTTCTTC,CASSSASGTNNEQFF
TRBJ2-2,TRBD2,.,TRBV13,TGTGCCAGCAGCTATTTTTCACGGGGGGGCCGCACCGGGGAGCTGTTTTTT,CASSYFSRGGRTGELFF
TRBJ2-5,TRBD2,.,TRBV7-8,TGTGCCAGCAGCTTAGCGCGGACTAGCGGGGGGAGAAAGACCCAGTACTTC,CASSLARTSGGRKTQYF
TRBJ1-3,.,.,TRBV14,TGTGCCAGCGGACAATCTGGAAACACCATATATTTT,CASGQSGNTIYF